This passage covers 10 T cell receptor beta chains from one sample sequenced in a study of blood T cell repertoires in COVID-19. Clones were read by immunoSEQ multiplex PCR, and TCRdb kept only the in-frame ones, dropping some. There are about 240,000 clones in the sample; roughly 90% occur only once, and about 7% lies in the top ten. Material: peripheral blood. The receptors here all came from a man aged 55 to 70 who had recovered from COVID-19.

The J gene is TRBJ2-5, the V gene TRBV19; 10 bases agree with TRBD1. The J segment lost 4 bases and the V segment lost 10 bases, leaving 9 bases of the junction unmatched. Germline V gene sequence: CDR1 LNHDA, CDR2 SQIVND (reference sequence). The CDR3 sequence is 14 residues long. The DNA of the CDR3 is TGTGCCACCAAGCGGGACAGGGGAGGAGAGACCCAGTACTTC. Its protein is CATKRDRGGETQYF.

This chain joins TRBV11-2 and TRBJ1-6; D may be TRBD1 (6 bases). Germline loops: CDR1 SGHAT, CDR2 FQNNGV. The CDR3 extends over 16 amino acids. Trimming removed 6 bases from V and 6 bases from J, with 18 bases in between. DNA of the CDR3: TGTGCCAGCAGGACAGGTTTGATGGACGGTAATTCACCCCTCCACTTT. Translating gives CASRTGLMDGNSPLHF.

CDR3 DNA: TGCGCCAGCAAGGGACAGGGAGTTGTCACTGAAGCTTTCTTT. It encodes CASKGQGVVTEAFF. This chain uses TRBV5-1 with TRBJ1-1, with 9 bases matching TRBD1. This CDR3 comprises 14 residues. Unmatched junction bases numbered 7, after V lost 6 bases and J lost 4 bases. Germline CDR1 SGHRS, CDR2 YFSETQ.

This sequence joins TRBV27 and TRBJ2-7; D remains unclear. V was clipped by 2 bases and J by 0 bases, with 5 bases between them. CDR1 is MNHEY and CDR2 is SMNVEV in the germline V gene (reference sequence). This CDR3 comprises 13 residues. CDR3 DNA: TGTGCCAGCAGTTTAGGCCTCTCCTACGAGCAGTACTTC. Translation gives CASSLGLSYEQYF.

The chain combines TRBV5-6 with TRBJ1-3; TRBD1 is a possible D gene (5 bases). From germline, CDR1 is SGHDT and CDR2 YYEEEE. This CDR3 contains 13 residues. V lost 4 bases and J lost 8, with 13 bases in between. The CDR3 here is CASSHDRRYTIYF. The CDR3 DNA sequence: TGTGCCAGCAGCCATGACAGACGTTACACCATATATTTT.

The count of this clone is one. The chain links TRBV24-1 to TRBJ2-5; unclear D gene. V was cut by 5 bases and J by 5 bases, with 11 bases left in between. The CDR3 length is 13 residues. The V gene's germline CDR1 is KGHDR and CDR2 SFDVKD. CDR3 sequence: CATSASSTETQYF. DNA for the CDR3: TGTGCCACCAGTGCATCGAGTACGGAGACCCAGTACTTC.

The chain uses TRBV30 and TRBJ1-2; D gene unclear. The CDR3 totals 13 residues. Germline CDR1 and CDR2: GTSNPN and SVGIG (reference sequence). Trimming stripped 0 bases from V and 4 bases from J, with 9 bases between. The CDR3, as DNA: TGTGCCTGGAGTGTACACGGAGGCTATGGCTACACCTTC. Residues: CAWSVHGGYGYTF.

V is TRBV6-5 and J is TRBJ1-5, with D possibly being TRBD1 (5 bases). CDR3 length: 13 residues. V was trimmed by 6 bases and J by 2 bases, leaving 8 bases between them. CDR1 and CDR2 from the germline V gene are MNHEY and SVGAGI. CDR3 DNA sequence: TGTGCCAGCAGGGGGCGCGGCAATCAGCCCCAGCATTTT. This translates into CASRGRGNQPQHF.

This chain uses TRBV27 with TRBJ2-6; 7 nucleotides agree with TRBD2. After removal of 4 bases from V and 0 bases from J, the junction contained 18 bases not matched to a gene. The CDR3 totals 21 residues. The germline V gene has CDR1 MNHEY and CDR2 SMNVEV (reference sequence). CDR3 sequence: CASSSSRLAPYHFSGANVLTF. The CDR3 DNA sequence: TGTGCCAGCAGTTCGTCCCGACTAGCCCCATACCACTTCTCTGGGGCCAACGTCCTGACTTTC. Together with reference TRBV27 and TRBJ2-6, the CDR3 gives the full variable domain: EAQVTQNPRYLITVTGKKLTVTCSQNMNHEYMSWYRQDPGLGLRQIYYSMNVEVTDKGDVPEGYKVSRKEKRNFPLILESPSPNQTSLYFCASSSSRLAPYHFSGANVLTFGAGSRLTVL.

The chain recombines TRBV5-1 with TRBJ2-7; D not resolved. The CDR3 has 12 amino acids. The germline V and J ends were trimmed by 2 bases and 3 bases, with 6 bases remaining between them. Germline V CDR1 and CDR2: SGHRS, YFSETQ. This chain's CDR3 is CASSFTGYEQYF. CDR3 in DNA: TGCGCCAGCAGCTTCACGGGCTACGAGCAGTACTTC.